This T cell receptor (beta chain) appears in the sequencing data of a study of T-cell reconstitution after alpha-beta-depleted transplantation in children. Germline assignment: CDR1 SGHRS and CDR2 YFSETQ. This CDR3 has 17 amino acids. Germline trimming cut 4 bases from V and 3 bases from J; bases unmatched to any gene: 9. A library of TCRbeta sequences, prepared with unique molecular identifiers, was generated. Using its own MiXCR run on the PCR reads, TCRdb lists one record per CDR3 protein. The repertoire consists of approximately 400,000 distinct CDR3 sequences, with roughly 10% occurring once and the leading ten covering 4.5% to 7%.

The sample in question was PBMCs from the stem cell graft donor, obtained from the stem cell graft. This clonotype was sampled from a human donor who donated a stem cell graft to a child with acute myeloid leukemia. The J gene is TRBJ2-1, the V gene TRBV5-1; 11 bases align to TRBD1. DNA for the CDR3: TGCGCCAGCAGCCACCCCGGGACAGGGGGGAACTACAATGAGCAGTTCTTC. The encoded protein is CASSHPGTGGNYNEQFF.